The sequence of this TCR beta chain was determined in a study of metastatic and nonmetastatic thyroid tumors. Findings of the study overall: Versus benign nodules, malignant thyroid tumors reportedly had significantly higher TCR beta diversity, in blood and tumor.

Prior to thyroid surgery, none of the patients had received any treatment. TCRdb recomputed clones from the PCR reads via MiXCR. Among about 82,000 clones listed, roughly an eighth were seen once. Germline lookup yields CDR1 MNHEY and CDR2 SMNVEV (reference sequence). The V end was cut by 6 bases, the J end by 10 bases, with 25 bases between. This CDR3 is 15 amino acids long. This clone was picked up a small number of times. The antigen is not known. At the DNA level, this CDR3 is encoded by other sequences in the same sample as well. The clonotype originates from a female donor with papillary thyroid cancer or a benign thyroid nodule (not recorded which). Some clones in this sample may be carry-over from other donors' samples. The rearrangement links TRBV27 to TRBJ2-7, with D possibly matching TRBD1 (7 bases). The sample was tumor tissue. The CDR3 loop is CASSFVPGQTGEQYF. The DNA for the CDR3 is TGTGCCAGCAGCTTCGTACCGGGACAGACGGGAGAACAGTACTTC.